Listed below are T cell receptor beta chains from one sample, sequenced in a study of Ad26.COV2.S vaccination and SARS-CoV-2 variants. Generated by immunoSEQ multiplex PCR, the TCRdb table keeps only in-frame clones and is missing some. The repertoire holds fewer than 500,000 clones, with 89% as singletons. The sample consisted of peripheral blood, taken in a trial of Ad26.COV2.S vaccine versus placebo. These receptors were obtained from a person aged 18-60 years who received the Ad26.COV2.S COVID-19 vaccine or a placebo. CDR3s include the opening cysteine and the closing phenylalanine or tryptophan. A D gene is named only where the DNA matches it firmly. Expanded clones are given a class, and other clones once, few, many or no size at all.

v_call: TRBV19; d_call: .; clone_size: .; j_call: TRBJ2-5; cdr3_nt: TGTGCCAGTAGGGCTAGGGGAGTGTTTGGGGAGACCCAGTACTTC; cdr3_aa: CASRARGVFGETQYF
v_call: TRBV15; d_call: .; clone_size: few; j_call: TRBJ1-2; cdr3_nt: TGTGCCACCAGCAGAGAGCGGCAGGGAGACTATGGCTACACCTTC; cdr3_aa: CATSRERQGDYGYTF
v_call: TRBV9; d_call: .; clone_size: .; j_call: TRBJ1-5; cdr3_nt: TGTGCCAGCAGCGTAGCCTCGGGACTGAATCAGCCCCAGCATTTT; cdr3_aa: CASSVASGLNQPQHF
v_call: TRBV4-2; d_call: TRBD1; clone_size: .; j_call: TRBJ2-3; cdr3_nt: TGTGCCAGCAGCCACCGGGACAGGGGTTCCACAGATACGCAGTATTTT; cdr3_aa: CASSHRDRGSTDTQYF
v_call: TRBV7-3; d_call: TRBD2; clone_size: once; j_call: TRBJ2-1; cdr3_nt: TGTGCCAGCAGCTTCGGACTAGCGGGAGAAAATGAGCAGTTCTTC; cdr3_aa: CASSFGLAGENEQFF
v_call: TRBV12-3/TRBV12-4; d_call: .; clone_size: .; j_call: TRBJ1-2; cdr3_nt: TGTGCCAGCACCGTAGGGGGGGTCTATGGCTACACCTTC; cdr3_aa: CASTVGGVYGYTF
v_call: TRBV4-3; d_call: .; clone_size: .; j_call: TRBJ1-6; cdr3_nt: TGCGCCAGCAGCTTACGGGGTTCGGGGAATTCACCCCTCCACTTT; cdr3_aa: CASSLRGSGNSPLHF
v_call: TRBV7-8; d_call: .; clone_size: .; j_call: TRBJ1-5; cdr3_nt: TGTGCCAGCAGCTTAGAGCCGCGGAGCAATCAGCCCCAGCATTTT; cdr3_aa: CASSLEPRSNQPQHF
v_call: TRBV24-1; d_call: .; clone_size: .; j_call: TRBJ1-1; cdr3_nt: TGTGCCACCAGTGATTTCGCTAACACTGAAGCTTTCTTT; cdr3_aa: CATSDFANTEAFF
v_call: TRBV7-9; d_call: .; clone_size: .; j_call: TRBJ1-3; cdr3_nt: TGTGCCAGCAGCTACCCCCGCCGGGACTCTGGAAACACCATATATTTT; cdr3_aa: CASSYPRRDSGNTIYF
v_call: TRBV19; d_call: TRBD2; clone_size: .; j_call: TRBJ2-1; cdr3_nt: TGTGCCAGTAGTATTCTAGCGGGGAGGCAGTTCTTC; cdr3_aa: CASSILAGRQFF
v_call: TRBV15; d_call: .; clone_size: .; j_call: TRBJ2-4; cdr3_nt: TGTGCCACCAGCAGGGTCACAGGTTCACTAGCCAAAAACATTCAGTACTTC; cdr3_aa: CATSRVTGSLAKNIQYF
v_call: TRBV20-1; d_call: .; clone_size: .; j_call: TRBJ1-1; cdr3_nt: TGCAGTGCTAGTGGCTTGAACACTGAAGCTTTCTTT; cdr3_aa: CSASGLNTEAFF
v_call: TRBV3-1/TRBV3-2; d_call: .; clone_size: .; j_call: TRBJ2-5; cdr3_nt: TGTGCCAGCAGCCAGCAGGGTCTAGAGACCCAGTACTTC; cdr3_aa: CASSQQGLETQYF
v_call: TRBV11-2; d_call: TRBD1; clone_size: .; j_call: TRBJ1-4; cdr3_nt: TGTGCCAGCAGCCCCGCCGTACGGGACAGGGCTAAAAAACTGTTTTTT; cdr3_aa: CASSPAVRDRAKKLFF
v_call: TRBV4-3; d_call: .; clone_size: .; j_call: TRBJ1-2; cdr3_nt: TGCGCCAGCAGCCAAGATGGGGGCTATGGCTACACCTTC; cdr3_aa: CASSQDGGYGYTF
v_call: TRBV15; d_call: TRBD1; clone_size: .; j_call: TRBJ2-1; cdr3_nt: TGTGCCACCAGCAGAGAGACAGGGGCTTACAATGAGCAGTTCTTC; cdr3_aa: CATSRETGAYNEQFF
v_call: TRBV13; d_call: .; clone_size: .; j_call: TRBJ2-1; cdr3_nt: TGTGCCAGCAGCTTAGCTCACGGGAGCTCCTACAATGAGCAGTTCTTC; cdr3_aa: CASSLAHGSSYNEQFF
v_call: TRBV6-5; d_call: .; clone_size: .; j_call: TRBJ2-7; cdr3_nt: TGTGCCAGCAGTTACTCGAGGGGGGGGAGCAACGAGCAGTACTTC; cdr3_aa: CASSYSRGGSNEQYF
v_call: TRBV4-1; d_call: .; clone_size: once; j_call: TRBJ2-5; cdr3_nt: TGCGCCAGCAGCCAAGTCCGGGGGGCGATGGAGGAGACCCAGTACTTC; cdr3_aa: CASSQVRGAMEETQYF